The entry below describes one T cell receptor beta chain. The sample belongs to a study of cytomegalovirus exposure and HLA in healthy donors. This CDR3 is 14 amino acids long. Germline V lookup: CDR1 SGDLS, CDR2 YYNGEE. V was shortened by 0 bases and J by 0 bases, with 7 bases between the two germline ends. The primer mix had 60 Vbeta and 13 Jbeta primers. Only in-frame clones appear in the TCRdb table, and some are missing; sequencing was by immunoSEQ multiplex PCR. The data show some 150,000 clones, over 70% seen once. The chain combines TRBV9 with TRBJ2-7, with D unresolved. Sequenced material: PBMCs. The sequence was obtained from a middle-aged man in good health and CMV-seropositive. The CDR3 DNA is TGTGCCAGCAGCGTAGAACTAACCTCCTACGAGCAGTACTTC. This sequence encodes CASSVELTSYEQYF.